This paragraph reports one T cell receptor (beta chain). Here immunoSEQ multiplex PCR was the method, and the copy in TCRdb shows in-frame clones only, minus some. The sample includes several thousand clones, 88% of them seen just once. The source of the sample is a study of blood T cell repertoires in COVID-19. Across the study: Nucleic acid was either cDNA or gDNA, and it came from T cells, B-cell-depleted T cells, or PBMCs.

V gave up 6 bases and J gave up 5 bases, with 16 bases separating them. Germline CDR1 and CDR2: LNHDA and SQIVND (reference sequence). The CDR3 totals 15 residues. The sequence was obtained from a woman between 50 and 59 years old with active or convalescent COVID-19. Material for sequencing was peripheral blood. V and J are TRBV19 and TRBJ1-4; possible D gene TRBD1, 5 bases. CDR3 loop: CASSPGGGGNEKLFF. CDR3 DNA sequence: TGTGCCAGTAGCCCGGGGGGAGGAGGGAATGAAAAACTGTTTTTT.